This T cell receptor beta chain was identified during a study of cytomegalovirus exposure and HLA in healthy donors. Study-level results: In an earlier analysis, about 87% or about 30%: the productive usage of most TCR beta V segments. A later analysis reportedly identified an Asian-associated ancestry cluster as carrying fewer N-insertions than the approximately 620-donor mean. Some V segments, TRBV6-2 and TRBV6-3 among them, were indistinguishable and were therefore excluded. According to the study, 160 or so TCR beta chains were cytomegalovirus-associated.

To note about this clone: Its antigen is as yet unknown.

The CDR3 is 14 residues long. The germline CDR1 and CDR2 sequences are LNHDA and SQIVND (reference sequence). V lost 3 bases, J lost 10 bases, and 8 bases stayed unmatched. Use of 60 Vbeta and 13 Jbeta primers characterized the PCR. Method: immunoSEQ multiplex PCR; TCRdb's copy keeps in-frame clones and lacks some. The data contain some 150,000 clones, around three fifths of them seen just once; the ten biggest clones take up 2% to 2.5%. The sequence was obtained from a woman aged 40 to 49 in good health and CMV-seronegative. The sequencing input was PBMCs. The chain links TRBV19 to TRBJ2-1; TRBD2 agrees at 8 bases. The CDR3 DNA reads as TGTGCCAGTAGTATTTGGGGGACTAGTCGGGAGCAGTTCTTC. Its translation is CASSIWGTSREQFF.